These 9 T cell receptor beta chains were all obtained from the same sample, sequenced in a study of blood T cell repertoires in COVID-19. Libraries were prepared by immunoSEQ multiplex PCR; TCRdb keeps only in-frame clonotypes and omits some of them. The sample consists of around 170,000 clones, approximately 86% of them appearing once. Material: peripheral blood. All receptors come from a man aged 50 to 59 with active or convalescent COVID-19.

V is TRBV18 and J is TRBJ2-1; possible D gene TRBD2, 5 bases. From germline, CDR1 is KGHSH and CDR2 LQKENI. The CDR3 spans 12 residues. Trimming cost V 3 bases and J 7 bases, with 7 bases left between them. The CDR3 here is CASSPKRNEQFF. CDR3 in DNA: TGTGCCAGCTCACCTAAGCGGAATGAGCAGTTCTTC.

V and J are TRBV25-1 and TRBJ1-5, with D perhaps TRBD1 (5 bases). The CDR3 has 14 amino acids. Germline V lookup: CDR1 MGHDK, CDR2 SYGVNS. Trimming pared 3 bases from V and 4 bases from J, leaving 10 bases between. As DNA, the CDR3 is TGTGCCAGCAGTGACTCAGGGTGGAATCAGCCCCAGCATTTT. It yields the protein CASSDSGWNQPQHF. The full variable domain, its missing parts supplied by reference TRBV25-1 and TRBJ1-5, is EADIYQTPRYLVIGTGKKITLECSQTMGHDKMYWYQQDPGMELHLIHYSYGVNSTEKGDLSSESTVSRIRTEHFPLTLESARPSHTSQYLCASSDSGWNQPQHFGDGTRLSIL.

CDR3 DNA sequence: TGTGCCAGCAGCTTAGTTCCCCTCTCAGTGAACACTGAAGCTTTCTTT. Its protein product is CASSLVPLSVNTEAFF. The chain joins TRBV11-1 to TRBJ1-1, with D unresolved. Trimming stripped 1 base from V and 0 bases from J, with 12 bases between. Germline V gene data show CDR1 as SGHAT and CDR2 as FQDESV (reference sequence). The CDR3 consists of 16 residues.

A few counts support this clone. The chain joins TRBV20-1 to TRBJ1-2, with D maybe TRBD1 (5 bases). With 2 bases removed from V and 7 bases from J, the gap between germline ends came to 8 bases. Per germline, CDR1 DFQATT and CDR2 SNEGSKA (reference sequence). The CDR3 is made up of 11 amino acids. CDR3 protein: CSARWQGGYTF. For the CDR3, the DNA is TGCAGTGCTAGATGGCAGGGTGGCTACACCTTC.

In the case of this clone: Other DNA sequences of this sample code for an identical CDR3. The CDR3 protein is CASSGTGAQETQYF. CDR3 nucleotides: TGTGCCAGTTCCGGGACAGGGGCCCAAGAGACCCAGTACTTC. The rearrangement uses TRBV19 and TRBJ2-5, with 10 bases identical to TRBD1. CDR3 length: 14 residues. Trimming cost V 8 bases and J 1 base; bases outside gene matches: 4. Germline CDR1 LNHDA, CDR2 SQIVND (reference sequence).

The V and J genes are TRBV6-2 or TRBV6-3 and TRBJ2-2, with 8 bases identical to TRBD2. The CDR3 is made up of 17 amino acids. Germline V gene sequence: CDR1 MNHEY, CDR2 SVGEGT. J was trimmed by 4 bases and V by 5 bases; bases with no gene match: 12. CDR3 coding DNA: TGTGCCAGCAGTCTCCCCATTAGCGGGATCCCCACCGGGGAGCTGTTTTTT. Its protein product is CASSLPISGIPTGELFF.

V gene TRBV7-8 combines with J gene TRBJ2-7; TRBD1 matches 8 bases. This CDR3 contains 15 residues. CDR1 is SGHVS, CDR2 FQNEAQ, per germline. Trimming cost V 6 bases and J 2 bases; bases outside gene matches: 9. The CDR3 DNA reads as TGTGCCAGCAGTCTACTTGGACAGGGCCCCTACGAGCAGTACTTC. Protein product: CASSLLGQGPYEQYF.

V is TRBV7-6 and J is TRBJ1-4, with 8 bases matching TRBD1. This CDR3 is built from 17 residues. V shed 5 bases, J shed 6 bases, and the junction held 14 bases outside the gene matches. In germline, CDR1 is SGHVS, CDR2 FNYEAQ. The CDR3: CASSPYTRQGAYEKLFF. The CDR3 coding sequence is TGTGCCAGCAGCCCATATACTCGGCAGGGGGCGTATGAAAAACTGTTTTTT.

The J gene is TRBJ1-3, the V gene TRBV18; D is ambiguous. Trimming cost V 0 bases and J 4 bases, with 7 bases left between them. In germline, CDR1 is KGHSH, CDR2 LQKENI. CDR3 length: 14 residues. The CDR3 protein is CASSPPGPGNTIYF. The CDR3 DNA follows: TGTGCCAGCTCACCACCTGGGCCCGGAAACACCATATATTTT.